A selection of T cell receptor beta chains follows, all from one sample in a study of blood T cell repertoires in COVID-19. The data were produced by immunoSEQ multiplex PCR, yet TCRdb's version contains in-frame clones alone and is incomplete. The sample includes some 160,000 clones, around 80% of them seen just once. The sample was PBMCs or T cells enriched from blood (not recorded which). Receptors originate from a woman in her seventies in a cohort exposed to, infected with or recovered from COVID-19 (not recorded which). Both conserved end residues are part of each CDR3. The D gene is left open where the match is weak. The listing skips clone size in some rows; elsewhere it reads once, few, many or a size class.

j_call: TRBJ1-4
d_call: -
clone_size: few
v_call: TRBV27
cdr3_nt: TGTGCCAGCAGTACACCGGGACAAGGCGAAAAACTGTTTTTT
cdr3_aa: CASSTPGQGEKLFF

j_call: TRBJ1-5
d_call: -
clone_size: few
v_call: TRBV7-6
cdr3_nt: TGTGCCAGCAGCCCAGGGTCCTTTGAGGAGCCCCAGCATTTT
cdr3_aa: CASSPGSFEEPQHF

j_call: TRBJ1-5
d_call: TRBD1
clone_size: -
v_call: TRBV28
cdr3_nt: TGTGCCAGCAGCTCGGGACAGGGTGGCAATCAGCCCCAGCATTTT
cdr3_aa: CASSSGQGGNQPQHF

j_call: TRBJ2-3
d_call: -
clone_size: -
v_call: TRBV7-3
cdr3_nt: TGTGCCAGCAGCTCCACCCCCAGTTCTAGCACAGATACGCAGTATTTT
cdr3_aa: CASSSTPSSSTDTQYF

j_call: TRBJ1-2
d_call: TRBD1
clone_size: few
v_call: TRBV28
cdr3_nt: TGTGCCAGCAGTAGGACAGGGACGAACTATGGCTACACCTTC
cdr3_aa: CASSRTGTNYGYTF

j_call: TRBJ2-7
d_call: TRBD2
clone_size: -
v_call: TRBV7-9
cdr3_nt: TGTGCCAGCAGCTACCTCGCGGGAGTCGGTAGCGAGCAGTACTTC
cdr3_aa: CASSYLAGVGSEQYF

j_call: TRBJ1-2
d_call: TRBD1
clone_size: -
v_call: TRBV14
cdr3_nt: TGTGCCAGCAGCCAAGACTTCAGGACAGGGGTTGGCTACACCTTC
cdr3_aa: CASSQDFRTGVGYTF

j_call: TRBJ2-5
d_call: TRBD1
clone_size: -
v_call: TRBV19
cdr3_nt: TGTGCCAGTAGTGCCGGGACAGGGCAGGAGACCCAGTACTTC
cdr3_aa: CASSAGTGQETQYF

j_call: TRBJ2-3
d_call: TRBD1
clone_size: -
v_call: TRBV5-1
cdr3_nt: TGCGCCAGCAGCTTGGAGGGCAGGGGGACAGATACGCAGTATTTT
cdr3_aa: CASSLEGRGTDTQYF

j_call: TRBJ1-1
d_call: -
clone_size: -
v_call: TRBV28
cdr3_nt: TGTGCCAGCACCCTAAACCCTGCGTACACTGAAGCTTTCTTT
cdr3_aa: CASTLNPAYTEAFF

j_call: TRBJ1-2
d_call: TRBD1
clone_size: once
v_call: TRBV18
cdr3_nt: TGTGCCAGCTCACCGGACAGGGTTGGCTACACCTTC
cdr3_aa: CASSPDRVGYTF

j_call: TRBJ2-4
d_call: TRBD2
clone_size: -
v_call: TRBV18
cdr3_nt: TGTGCCAGCTCACCGGGAGGGAGGGGAAACATTCAGTACTTC
cdr3_aa: CASSPGGRGNIQYF

j_call: TRBJ2-3
d_call: TRBD2
clone_size: -
v_call: TRBV7-9
cdr3_nt: TGTGCCAGCAGCTCGGGTGGGACTAGCGGGGCTACGCAGTATTTT
cdr3_aa: CASSSGGTSGATQYF

j_call: TRBJ2-7
d_call: -
clone_size: few
v_call: TRBV28
cdr3_nt: TGTGCCAGCAGTTTGGCGGGCCCCCCCTACGAGCAGTACTTC
cdr3_aa: CASSLAGPPYEQYF

j_call: TRBJ1-1
d_call: -
clone_size: once
v_call: TRBV7-2
cdr3_nt: TGTGCCAGCAGCTGGAGTAGACAGGACACTGAAGCTTTCTTT
cdr3_aa: CASSWSRQDTEAFF

j_call: TRBJ2-1
d_call: -
clone_size: -
v_call: TRBV6-2/TRBV6-3
cdr3_nt: TGTGCCAGCAGTTACTCGAATTTACAGGGAGACAATGAGCAGTTCTTC
cdr3_aa: CASSYSNLQGDNEQFF

j_call: TRBJ2-1
d_call: TRBD2
clone_size: -
v_call: TRBV5-1
cdr3_nt: TGCGCCAGCAGCGACGGGAGGTTTGGCAATGAGCAGTTCTTC
cdr3_aa: CASSDGRFGNEQFF

j_call: TRBJ2-7
d_call: -
clone_size: -
v_call: TRBV15
cdr3_nt: TGTGCCACCAGCAGGGGAGGAGGCGTCGTAGGAGTCTACGAGCAGTACTTC
cdr3_aa: CATSRGGGVVGVYEQYF